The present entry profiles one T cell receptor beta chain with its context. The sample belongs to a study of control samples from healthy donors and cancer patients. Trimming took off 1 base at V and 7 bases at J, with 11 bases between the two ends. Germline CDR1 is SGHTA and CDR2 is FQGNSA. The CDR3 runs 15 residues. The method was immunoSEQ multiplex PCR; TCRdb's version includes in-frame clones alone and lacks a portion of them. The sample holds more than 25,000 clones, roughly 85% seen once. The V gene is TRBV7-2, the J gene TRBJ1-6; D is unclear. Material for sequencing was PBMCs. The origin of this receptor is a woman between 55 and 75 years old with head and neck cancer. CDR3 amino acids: CASSLDRTGNSPLHF. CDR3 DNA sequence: TGTGCCAGCAGCTTAGATCGGACTGGAAATTCACCCCTCCACTTT.